This TCR beta chain was sequenced in a study of T cell responses to AZD1222 COVID-19 vaccine (dated by TCRdb to about 2021). Background for the entire study: A total of 233 trial participants underwent TCR sequencing, of whom about 200 received two doses of AZD1222 and some 26 received two doses of the MenACWY control vaccine. Trial participants were enrolled by age into 18-55, 56-69 and 70-plus year subgroups, with roughly 160, 29 and 62 TCR-sequenced participants respectively.

What the research found in general, with its limitations: The whole spike protein was spanned by vaccine-associated CD4 TCRs, and dominant responses were seen in regions 160-218 and 743-854. Participants were mostly white British and included more females than males, and it was suggested by the authors that clonal diversity may have been underestimated. Because no samples from the day 14 peak response were available, repertoires could be characterized only after the peak T cell response. Spike-specific TCR breadth and depth rose significantly after two AZD1222 doses compared with day 0 and with MenACWY recipients. Conclusions about previously exposed vaccinees are limited, since just six AZD1222 recipients were seropositive for SARS-CoV-2 at baseline. In the small 56-69-year group, the increase in depth fell short of significance, most likely because of low power. Reportedly, close to half of the unique spike-specific TCRs recognized epitopes lying outside the regions that are mutated in the B.1.351 and B.1.1.7 variants.

The CDR3 spans 15 residues, from the cysteine through the phenylalanine. CDR3 DNA is the only sequence kept; it has 45 bases, read in frame from the first base. Germline trimming: 2 bases from V, 9 bases from J; junction bases outside gene matches: 9. For CDR1 and CDR2, the germline V gene lists MNHEY and SVGAGI. The CDR3 regions of human TCRbeta chains were analyzed by immunosequencing. Per the original workflow: TCRs in the repertoires were compared against a reference library of SARS-CoV-2-specific TCRs that had been generated with the MIRA antigen-specificity platform. Breadth meant the fraction of unique TCRs that were SARS-CoV-2-associated, whereas depth meant the fraction of total T cells that were SARS-CoV-2-associated. Each spike-specific TCR was assigned to its reactive spike region and to a CD4 or CD8 class using the MIRA data. Log10-transformed breadth and depth values were compared by one-way ANOVA with Sidak's multiple comparisons tests. TCRdb took over this immuneACCESS table, retaining in-frame rearrangements with V and J assigned. Such tables are incomplete; in checked studies, under half of the missing clones stem from an unresolved V gene, and the remainder is unexplained. For V, J and clone size, that table is used; D and trimming come from the DNA. This sample has some 110,000 clones in its table, and over 75% of those were observed once. Together, the top ten hold approximately 4% of the sample.

The time point label here, explained by the study, means: baseline before first vaccination. Explained via the paper, the treatment or condition label denotes: meningococcal conjugate vaccine given as trial control. The vaccinee samples were drawn from two UK trials, COV001 and COV002, one of which was a single-blind randomized controlled phase 2/3 trial testing AZD1222 (ChAdOx1 nCoV-19) in healthy adults. For TCRbeta chain sequencing, PBMC samples were collected from trial participants at day 0 and at day 28 after the second dose. As for this clone: Its antigen specificity is not known. No base qualities exist here, and no much larger clone lies one base off it.

The chain uses TRBV6-5 and TRBJ2-1; TRBD1 aligns with 8 central bases. This TCR was recovered from an adult in good health. Sample: peripheral blood, taken on day 0 of MenACWY control vaccination. Read as DNA, the sequence is TGTGCCAGCAGTTACGGGACAGGAGGGGGTCCTGAGCAGTTCTTC. It translates as CASSYGTGGGPEQFF.